These 26 T cell receptor beta chains originate from one sample sequenced in a study of blood T cell repertoires in COVID-19. Data came from immunoSEQ multiplex PCR; TCRdb stores just in-frame clones and leaves some out. The data contain 45,000 to 50,000 clones, 60% to 80% of them seen just once; the ten biggest clones take up about 18%. Sequencing was performed on peripheral blood. The receptors were gathered from a human donor with active or convalescent COVID-19. The donor label of this sample is uncertain.

This clone turned up a few times. The V gene is TRBV7-2, the J gene TRBJ2-7; the D is unclear. This CDR3 has 14 residues. Germline V gene data show CDR1 as SGHTA and CDR2 as FQGNSA. With 1 base removed from V and 5 bases from J, the gap between germline ends came to 12 bases. The CDR3 sequence is CASSLGLHADEQYF. The CDR3 nucleotides are TGTGCCAGCAGCTTAGGGCTCCACGCCGACGAGCAGTACTTC.

This sequence joins TRBV19 and TRBJ2-1; 14 bases match TRBD2. CDR1 LNHDA and CDR2 SQIVND come from the germline V gene (reference sequence). The CDR3 length is 16 residues. Trimming took 1 base from V and 6 from J; bases not matched to a gene: 2. For the CDR3, the DNA is TGTGCCAGTAGTATAGCGGGACTAGCGGGGGTCAATGAGCAGTTCTTC. Translated, it gives CASSIAGLAGVNEQFF.

The V and J genes are TRBV9 and TRBJ1-1; tentatively, D is TRBD1 (5 bases). Germline V lookup: CDR1 SGDLS, CDR2 YYNGEE. The CDR3 consists of 13 residues. Trimming shortened V by 6 bases and J by 2 bases, and 11 bases separated the two germline ends. The CDR3 sequence is CASTTTDNTEAFF. The CDR3 DNA is TGTGCCAGCACTACGACAGACAACACTGAAGCTTTCTTT.

V gene TRBV25-1 combines with J gene TRBJ2-4, with 11 bases that match TRBD2. Germline loops: CDR1 MGHDK, CDR2 SYGVNS. The length of the CDR3 is 15 residues. The ends lost 2 bases at V and 6 bases at J; junction bases unmatched: 3. DNA of the CDR3: TGTGCCAGCAGTGAAACTAGCGGGAGAGGAAACATTCAGTACTTC. Protein: CASSETSGRGNIQYF. The variable domain in full, completed from reference TRBV25-1 and TRBJ2-4, reads EADIYQTPRYLVIGTGKKITLECSQTMGHDKMYWYQQDPGMELHLIHYSYGVNSTEKGDLSSESTVSRIRTEHFPLTLESARPSHTSQYLCASSETSGRGNIQYFGAGTRLSVL.

J is TRBJ2-7 and V is TRBV7-2, with 9 bases that match TRBD2. This CDR3 contains 13 residues. Germline CDR1 reads SGHTA; CDR2 reads FQGNSA. This CDR3 is CSSSGVAGAEQYF. CDR3 DNA: TGTTCCTCCAGCGGGGTAGCGGGAGCCGAGCAGTACTTC.

By proportion, this clone is medium-sized (0.01 to 0.1%). V usage is TRBV12-5 and J usage is TRBJ2-1, with TRBD1 matching 9 bases. The CDR3 totals 15 residues. Germline V gives CDR1 LGHNT, CDR2 FRNRAP. V lost 4 bases and J lost 2; bases outside the gene matches: 3. DNA for the CDR3: TGTGCTAGTGGTTGGGGACAGGGAACCTACAATGAGCAGTTCTTC. This codes for CASGWGQGTYNEQFF. Looking up the rest from reference TRBV12-5 and TRBJ2-1 gives the full variable domain: DARVTQTPRHKVTEMGQEVTMRCQPILGHNTVFWYRQTMMQGLELLAYFRNRAPLDDSGMPKDRFSAEMPDATLATLKIQPSEPRDSAVYFCASGWGQGTYNEQFFGPGTRLTVL.

The chain has TRBV2 and TRBJ1-5; TRBD1 matches 10 bases. Trimming cost V 9 bases and J 5 bases; bases outside gene matches: 4. CDR1 is SNHLY, CDR2 FYNNEI, per germline. This CDR3 has 13 residues. CDR3 sequence: CARSTGGDQPQHF. The CDR3 bases are TGTGCCAGGTCGACAGGGGGCGATCAGCCCCAGCATTTT.

The chain uses TRBV30 and TRBJ2-1; 9 positions match TRBD1. The germline V gene has CDR1 GTSNPN and CDR2 SVGIG (reference sequence). This CDR3 contains 15 residues. J lost 7 bases, V lost 2 bases, and 9 bases had no gene match. CDR3 coding DNA: TGTGCCTGGAGTCATGGGGGGACAGGGTCAAATGAGCAGTTCTTC. It translates to CAWSHGGTGSNEQFF. The full variable domain, its missing parts supplied by reference TRBV30 and TRBJ2-1, is SQTIHQWPATLVQPVGSPLSLECTVEGTSNPNLYWYRQAAGRGLQLLFYSVGIGQISSEVPQNLSASRPQDRQFILSSKKLLLSDSGFYLCAWSHGGTGSNEQFFGPGTRLTVL.

This chain joins TRBV18 and TRBJ1-2, with 10 nucleotides matching TRBD1. Germline values: CDR1 KGHSH, CDR2 LQKENI. V lost 8 bases to trimming and J lost 7 bases; unmatched junction nucleotides: 22. This CDR3 comprises 18 residues. CDR3 DNA sequence: TGTGCCAGCCTCCCCGCCGGACAGGGGGAATTCGTCGGTGGTGGCTACACCTTC. Its translation is CASLPAGQGEFVGGGYTF.

Points on this clone: Its ends do not fully match the called genes, so a read error is possible. Other DNA sequences in the same sample also yield this CDR3. The chain recombines TRBV30 with TRBJ1-1, with D possibly TRBD1 on 6 matching bases. Germline V lookup: CDR1 GTSNPN, CDR2 SVGIG (reference sequence). The CDR3 sequence is 15 residues long. The CDR3 nucleotides are TGTGCCTGGAGTGTAAGGGGGGGCGTGAATACTGAAGCTTTCTTT. The encoded protein is CAWSVRGGVNTEAFF.

The chain links TRBV5-1 to TRBJ2-7; TRBD1 matches 11 bases. Trimming took 7 bases from V and 7 from J; bases not matched to a gene: 4. The CDR3 covers 12 residues. Germline values: CDR1 SGHRS, CDR2 YFSETQ. The CDR3 DNA reads as TGCGCCAGCTTGGGACAGGGGGGAGAGCAGTACTTC. Translation: CASLGQGGEQYF.

V gene TRBV30 combines with J gene TRBJ2-3; TRBD2 matches at 7 bases. CDR1 is GTSNPN, CDR2 SVGIG, per germline (reference sequence). CDR3 size: 14 residues. V shed 0 bases, J shed 5 bases, and the junction held 5 bases outside the gene matches. The CDR3 here is CAWSVGGSGDTQYF. DNA for the CDR3: TGTGCCTGGAGTGTCGGGGGGTCCGGAGATACGCAGTATTTT.

The genes are TRBV6-5 and TRBJ2-7, with D uncertain. V lost 6 bases, J lost 0 bases, and 12 bases lay in between. Germline CDR1 and CDR2: MNHEY and SVGAGI. CDR3 length equals 14 residues. CDR3 sequence (DNA): TGTGCCAGCAGACGCGATTTCTCCTCCTACGAGCAGTACTTC. The encoded protein is CASRRDFSSYEQYF.

The chain combines TRBV5-4 with TRBJ2-7, with D possibly being TRBD1 (5 bases). CDR1 and CDR2 (germline): SGHNT, YYREEE (reference sequence). The CDR3 extends over 15 amino acids. Trimming stripped 4 bases from V and 0 bases from J, with 14 bases between. CDR3 bases: TGTGCCAGCAGCGCGGTGGGGCCGAGCTCCTACGAGCAGTACTTC. As protein: CASSAVGPSSYEQYF. The entire variable domain, with the rest obtained from reference TRBV5-4 and TRBJ2-7, is as follows: ETGVTQSPTHLIKTRGQQVTLRCSSQSGHNTVSWYQQALGQGPQFIFQYYREEENGRGNFPPRFSGLQFPNYSSELNVNALELDDSALYLCASSAVGPSSYEQYFGPGTRLTVT.

The rearrangement uses TRBV5-1 and TRBJ2-7; 11 nucleotides agree with TRBD1. The CDR3 spans 14 residues. Germline V gene sequence: CDR1 SGHRS, CDR2 YFSETQ. J lost 3 bases, V lost 5 bases, and 4 bases had no gene match. The chain's CDR3 is CASRAGTGGYEQYF. The DNA of the CDR3 is TGCGCCAGCAGGGCAGGGACAGGGGGCTACGAGCAGTACTTC.

The chain combines TRBV7-2 with TRBJ1-3, with no clear D. The V end was cut by 1 base, the J end by 0 bases, with 7 bases between. Per germline, CDR1 SGHTA and CDR2 FQGNSA. The CDR3 is made up of 15 amino acids. The CDR3 DNA is TGTGCCAGCAGCTTAGGTCAGGTCTCTGGAAACACCATATATTTT. The encoded protein is CASSLGQVSGNTIYF.

This chain links TRBV10-3 with TRBJ1-1, with D possibly being TRBD1 (6 bases). The CDR3 has 12 residues. Germline values: CDR1 ENHRY, CDR2 SYGVKD. V was clipped by 1 base and J by 7 bases, with 7 bases between them. In nucleotides, the CDR3 is TGTGCCATCAGTGAGTTGGACAGTGAAGCTTTCTTT. It translates to CAISELDSEAFF.

This clone was seen only a few times. The chain links TRBV6-5 to TRBJ2-3; D possibly corresponds to TRBD2 (5 bases). The CDR3 consists of 14 residues. CDR1 and CDR2 (germline): MNHEY, SVGAGI. V gave up 9 bases and J gave up 0 bases, with 13 bases separating them. The CDR3, as DNA: TGTGCCAGTGCCGTCCGGGGTAGCACAGATACGCAGTATTTT. Its translation: CASAVRGSTDTQYF.

The chain has TRBV7-2 and TRBJ2-7; TRBD2 matches 12 bases. Germline V gives CDR1 SGHTA, CDR2 FQGNSA. The CDR3 covers 15 residues. Unmatched junction bases numbered 3, after V lost 5 bases and J lost 1 base. CDR3 residues: CASSALAGGSYEQYF. For the CDR3, the DNA is TGTGCCAGCAGCGCTCTAGCGGGGGGGTCCTACGAGCAGTACTTC. Together with reference TRBV7-2 and TRBJ2-7, the CDR3 gives the full variable domain: GAGVSQSPSNKVTEKGKDVELRCDPISGHTALYWYRQSLGQGLEFLIYFQGNSAPDKSGLPSDRFSAERTGGSVSTLTIQRTQQEDSAVYLCASSALAGGSYEQYFGPGTRLTVT.

This chain uses TRBV6-5 with TRBJ1-4; D may be TRBD1 (5 bases). Germline CDR1 is MNHEY and CDR2 is SVGAGI. Trimming left V 10 bases short and J 8 bases short, with 14 bases between. This CDR3 is 12 amino acids long. The CDR3 region is CATAAGGEKLFF. The CDR3 nucleotides read TGTGCCACCGCGGCTGGGGGGGAAAAACTGTTTTTT.

This clone appeared a few times. The chain recombines TRBV10-3 with TRBJ2-7, with 10 bases aligning to TRBD1. CDR1 is ENHRY and CDR2 is SYGVKD in the germline V gene. The junction had 6 bases not matched to a gene; V was cut back by 4 bases and J by 3 bases. There are 15 residues in the CDR3. The CDR3 sequence is CAISVGQGGSYEQYF. The CDR3 DNA reads as TGTGCCATCAGTGTCGGACAGGGGGGTAGCTACGAGCAGTACTTC.

The CDR3 region is CASSRTTDPLEGFPGARNEQFF. The CDR3 nucleotides are TGCGCCAGCAGCCGAACTACCGACCCTCTAGAGGGGTTTCCAGGGGCCAGGAATGAGCAGTTCTTC. V is TRBV5-1 and J is TRBJ2-1; D might be TRBD1 (6 bases). V was cut by 4 bases and J by 7 bases, with 39 bases left in between. The CDR3 length is 22 residues. The germline gives CDR1 SGHRS, CDR2 YFSETQ.

This clone has more than one count but fewer than ten. This sample also contains other DNA sequences that code for the same CDR3. This rearrangement joins TRBV5-6 to TRBJ2-7; 11 bases align to TRBD2. Looked up from germline, CDR1 is SGHDT and CDR2 is YYEEEE. Losses at the gene ends were 4 bases for V and 1 base for J; bases not matched to a gene: 4. The CDR3 contains 15 residues. CDR3 bases: TGTGCCAGCAGCCCCCTAGCGGGAGGTTCCTACGAGCAGTACTTC. It is translated as CASSPLAGGSYEQYF. The full variable domain, completed using reference TRBV5-6 and TRBJ2-7, is DAGVTQSPTHLIKTRGQQVTLRCSPKSGHDTVSWYQQALGQGPQFIFQYYEEEERQRGNFPDRFSGHQFPNYSSELNVNALLLGDSALYLCASSPLAGGSYEQYFGPGTRLTVT.

The chain is built from TRBV5-6 and TRBJ1-5; 7 bases are a match to TRBD1. The V gene end was trimmed by 4 bases and the J gene end by 0 bases; junction bases not matched to a gene: 10. Germline lookup yields CDR1 SGHDT and CDR2 YYEEEE. The CDR3 runs to 17 residues. The CDR3, as DNA: TGTGCCAGCAGCCGTAGGACAGGCCGATATAGCAATCAGCCCCAGCATTTT. Translating it yields CASSRRTGRYSNQPQHF. The whole variable domain, remainder taken from reference TRBV5-6 and TRBJ1-5, is DAGVTQSPTHLIKTRGQQVTLRCSPKSGHDTVSWYQQALGQGPQFIFQYYEEEERQRGNFPDRFSGHQFPNYSSELNVNALLLGDSALYLCASSRRTGRYSNQPQHFGDGTRLSIL.

The chain has TRBV5-1 and TRBJ2-3; D remains ambiguous. V was shortened by 5 bases and J by 1 base, with 11 bases between the two germline ends. Germline-derived CDR1 and CDR2 are SGHRS and YFSETQ. The CDR3 is 14 amino acids. This CDR3 is CASRPLDGTDTQYF. The CDR3 DNA sequence: TGCGCCAGCAGACCATTAGATGGCACAGATACGCAGTATTTT.

This clone appeared once. V is TRBV2 and J is TRBJ2-7, with D unclear. In germline, CDR1 is SNHLY, CDR2 FYNNEI. The length of the CDR3 is 10 residues. The V end was cut by 6 bases, the J end by 4 bases, with 4 bases between. The DNA for the CDR3 is TGTGCCAGCAGGAGATACGAGCAGTACTTC. This translates into CASRRYEQYF. Filled out from reference TRBV2 and TRBJ2-7, the complete variable domain reads EPEVTQTPSHQVTQMGQEVILRCVPISNHLYFYWYRQILGQKVEFLVSFYNNEISEKSEIFDDQFSVERPDGSNFTLKIRSTKLEDSAMYFCASRRYEQYFGPGTRLTVT.